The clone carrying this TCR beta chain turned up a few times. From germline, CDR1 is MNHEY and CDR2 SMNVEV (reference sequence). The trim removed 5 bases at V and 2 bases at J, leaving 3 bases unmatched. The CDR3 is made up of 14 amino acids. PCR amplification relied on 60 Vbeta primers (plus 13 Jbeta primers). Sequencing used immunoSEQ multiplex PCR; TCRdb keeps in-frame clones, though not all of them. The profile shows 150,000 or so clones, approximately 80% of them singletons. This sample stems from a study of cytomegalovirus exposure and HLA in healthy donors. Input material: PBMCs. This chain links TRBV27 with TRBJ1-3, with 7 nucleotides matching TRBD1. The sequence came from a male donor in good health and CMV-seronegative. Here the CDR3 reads CASSLGTAGNTIYF. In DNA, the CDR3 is TGTGCCAGCAGTCTAGGGACAGCTGGAAACACCATATATTTT.